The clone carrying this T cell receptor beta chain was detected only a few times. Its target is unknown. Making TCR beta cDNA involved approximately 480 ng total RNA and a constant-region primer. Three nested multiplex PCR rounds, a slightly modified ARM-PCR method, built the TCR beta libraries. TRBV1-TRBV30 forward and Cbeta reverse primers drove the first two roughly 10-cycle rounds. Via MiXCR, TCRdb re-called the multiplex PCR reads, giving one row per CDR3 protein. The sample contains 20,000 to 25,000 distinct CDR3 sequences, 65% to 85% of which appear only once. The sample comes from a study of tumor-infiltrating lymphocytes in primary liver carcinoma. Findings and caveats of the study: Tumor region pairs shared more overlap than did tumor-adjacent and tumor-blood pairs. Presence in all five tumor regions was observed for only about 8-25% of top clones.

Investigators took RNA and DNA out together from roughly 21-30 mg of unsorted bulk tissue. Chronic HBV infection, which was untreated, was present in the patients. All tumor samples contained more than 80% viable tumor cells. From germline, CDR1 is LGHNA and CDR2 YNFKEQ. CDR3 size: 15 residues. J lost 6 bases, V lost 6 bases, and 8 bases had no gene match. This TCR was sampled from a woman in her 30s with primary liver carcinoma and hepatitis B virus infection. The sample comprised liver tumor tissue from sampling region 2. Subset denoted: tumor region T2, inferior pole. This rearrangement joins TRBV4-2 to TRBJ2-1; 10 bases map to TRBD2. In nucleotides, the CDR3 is TGTGCCAGCAGGCCAACCGGGACTAGCGTCAATGAGCAGTTCTTC. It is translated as CASRPTGTSVNEQFF.